This is a list of T cell receptor beta chains from one sample in a study of type 1 regulatory T cells. These receptors have no identified antigens. MiXCR was run by TCRdb on the reads, yielding one entry per CDR3 protein. The sample holds under 85,000 distinct CDR3 sequences, about 50% seen once. The specimen was cultured non-Tr1 T cells, either the whole culture or a sorted T cell fraction (not recorded which). The source is a human donor in good health. Each CDR3 is given with its conserved first and last residue. A D gene is named only where the DNA matches it firmly. The size of a clone is reported for some rows only, either as once, few or many, or as a class for expanded clones.

size	V	D	J	CDR3	DNA
.	TRBV6-2/TRBV6-3	.	TRBJ1-1	CASSYNRQSNTEAFF	TGTGCCAGCAGTTATAATAGACAGTCGAACACTGAAGCTTTCTTT
.	TRBV7-2	.	TRBJ2-7	CASSLEVLTPEQYF	TGTGCCAGCAGCTTAGAGGTCCTAACACCTGAGCAGTACTTC
.	TRBV7-9	TRBD1	TRBJ2-7	CASSDGQVTYEQYF	TGTGCCAGCAGCGACGGACAGGTCACCTACGAGCAGTACTTC
.	TRBV11-3	.	TRBJ2-2	CASSLNGLNTGELFF	TGTGCCAGCAGCTTGAACGGATTGAACACCGGGGAGCTGTTTTTT
few	TRBV12-3/TRBV12-4	.	TRBJ2-7	CASSPQGYEQYF	TGTGCCAGCAGTCCTCAGGGTTACGAGCAGTACTTC
few	TRBV5-5	.	TRBJ1-1	CASLKTLNEPEAFF	TGTGCCAGCTTAAAAACCCTAAACGAGCCTGAAGCTTTCTTT
.	TRBV5-4	.	TRBJ2-6	CASSLATSSGANVLTF	TGTGCCAGCAGCTTGGCCACTAGCTCTGGGGCCAACGTCCTGACTTTC
few	TRBV20-1	TRBD1	TRBJ1-2	CSARIGDRGHYGYTF	TGCAGTGCTAGAATTGGGGACAGGGGCCACTATGGCTACACCTTC
few	TRBV27	.	TRBJ1-1	CASSFTGNTEAFF	TGTGCCAGCAGTTTTACAGGAAACACTGAAGCTTTCTTT
.	TRBV28	.	TRBJ2-5	CASSLGGTGETQYF	TGTGCCAGCAGTTTAGGAGGAACCGGGGAGACCCAGTACTTC
few	TRBV5-1	.	TRBJ2-5	CASSLSAGDETQYF	TGCGCCAGCAGCCTTTCCGCCGGGGATGAGACCCAGTACTTC
.	TRBV5-6	.	TRBJ2-3	CASSLEGGRARTDTQYF	TGTGCCAGCAGCTTGGAGGGGGGGCGGGCACGCACAGATACGCAGTATTTT
.	TRBV20-1	.	TRBJ2-3	CSARGPDTQYF	TGCAGTGCTAGAGGTCCTGACACGCAGTATTTT
.	TRBV20-1	TRBD1	TRBJ2-1	CSASSSDRGVNEQFF	TGCAGTGCCTCCTCCTCGGACAGGGGAGTGAATGAGCAGTTCTTC
.	TRBV4-2	.	TRBJ2-6	CASTGGGSGANVLTF	TGTGCCAGCACCGGAGGGGGATCTGGGGCCAACGTCCTGACTTTC
.	TRBV19	TRBD1	TRBJ2-6	CASRDRGHSGANVLTF	TGTGCCAGCAGGGACAGGGGGCACTCTGGGGCCAACGTCCTGACTTTC
.	TRBV7-9	.	TRBJ2-5	CASSLVGVTQYF	TGTGCCAGCAGCTTGGTAGGAGTGACCCAGTACTTC
.	TRBV10-3	.	TRBJ1-1	CAIRRFRTDVGVNTEAFF	TGTGCCATCAGGCGTTTTAGGACAGATGTAGGGGTGAACACTGAAGCTTTCTTT
.	TRBV4-1	TRBD1	TRBJ2-1	CASSHPGTGGYNEQFF	TGCGCCAGCAGCCACCCTGGGACAGGGGGCTACAATGAGCAGTTCTTC
.	TRBV6-2/TRBV6-3	.	TRBJ2-3	CASSLGLDTQYF	TGTGCCAGCAGTTTGGGACTAGATACGCAGTATTTT
.	TRBV7-2	TRBD1	TRBJ2-7	CASSTDRATYEQYF	TGTGCCAGCAGCACGGACAGGGCCACCTACGAGCAGTACTTC
.	TRBV30	.	TRBJ1-1	CAWSVPPNTEAFF	TGTGCCTGGAGTGTACCCCCGAACACTGAAGCTTTCTTT
.	TRBV5-1	.	TRBJ1-1	CASQLQGYGNTEAFF	TGCGCCAGCCAACTACAGGGATATGGGAACACTGAAGCTTTCTTT
.	TRBV6-5	.	TRBJ1-1	CASSYSNRVRGNTEAFF	TGTGCCAGCAGTTACTCGAACAGGGTACGCGGGAACACTGAAGCTTTCTTT
.	TRBV4-3	.	TRBJ1-5	CASSQRSKPSNQPQHF	TGCGCCAGCAGCCAACGAAGTAAACCTAGCAATCAGCCCCAGCATTTT
.	TRBV6-2/TRBV6-3	.	TRBJ1-1	CASSYPVTSRIMNTEAFF	TGTGCCAGCAGTTACCCCGTCACCAGCCGGATAATGAACACTGAAGCTTTCTTT
.	TRBV7-2	.	TRBJ2-3	CASSLSPLGTDTQYF	TGTGCCAGCAGCTTATCTCCACTTGGAACAGATACGCAGTATTTT
.	TRBV7-2	.	TRBJ1-4	CASSTQQSHNEKLFF	TGTGCCAGCAGCACCCAACAGAGCCATAATGAAAAACTGTTTTTT
few	TRBV20-1	TRBD1	TRBJ1-6	CSARTEGADSPLHF	TGCAGTGCTAGAACGGAGGGGGCCGATTCACCCCTCCACTTT
.	TRBV7-9	.	TRBJ1-2	CASSLGDGYTF	TGTGCCAGCAGCTTAGGCGATGGCTACACCTTC
.	TRBV5-1	.	TRBJ2-5	CASSLKGGGPQETQYF	TGCGCCAGCAGCTTGAAGGGGGGGGGCCCCCAAGAGACCCAGTACTTC
.	TRBV3-1	.	TRBJ2-1	CASSQGSRHEQFF	TGTGCCAGCAGCCAAGGTTCTCGCCATGAGCAGTTCTTC
.	TRBV7-8	.	TRBJ2-2	CASSSPAGTRDTGELFF	TGTGCCAGCAGCTCCCCCGCCGGGACAAGGGACACCGGGGAGCTGTTTTTT
.	TRBV18	TRBD1	TRBJ1-1	CASSPPGARGLATEAFF	TGTGCCAGCTCACCACCGGGGGCCAGGGGGCTGGCCACTGAAGCTTTCTTT
.	TRBV5-1	TRBD2	TRBJ2-5	CASSPATSGGQETQYF	TGCGCCAGCAGCCCGGCGACTAGCGGGGGACAAGAGACCCAGTACTTC
.	TRBV29-1	.	TRBJ1-4	CSAGHRDEKLFF	TGCAGCGCCGGTCACAGGGACGAAAAACTGTTTTTT
.	TRBV29-1	.	TRBJ1-3	CSVVGSGNTIYF	TGCAGCGTTGTTGGCTCTGGAAACACCATATATTTT
few	TRBV12-3/TRBV12-4	TRBD1	TRBJ1-1	CASSPRQGALGAFF	TGTGCCAGCAGTCCGAGACAGGGGGCTTTGGGAGCTTTCTTT
once	TRBV11-3	TRBD2	TRBJ2-5	CASSLPYVTSGEQETQYF	TGTGCCAGCAGCTTACCCTATGTGACTAGCGGGGAACAAGAGACCCAGTACTTC
few	TRBV12-3/TRBV12-4	TRBD2	TRBJ2-7	CASSRSRASGGAVQYF	TGTGCCAGCAGTCGTTCCCGGGCTAGCGGGGGGGCCGTGCAGTACTTC